These 6 T cell receptor beta chains share one sample of origin, sequenced in a study of identical twins. Via MiXCR, TCRdb re-called the 5' RACE reads, giving one row per CDR3 protein. The table includes under 250,000 distinct CDR3 sequences, approximately 9% detected once. The sample consisted of memory (CD45RO+) T cells sorted from blood. These receptors came from a young woman in good health.

This clonotype was picked up a small number of times. The chain uses TRBV10-2 and TRBJ2-7; tentatively, D is TRBD2 (6 bases). The CDR3 has 14 residues. The germline V gene has CDR1 WSHSY and CDR2 SAAADI. V was cut by 2 bases and J by 4 bases, with 12 bases left in between. CDR3 DNA: TGCGCCAGCAGTGAGGTTGCGGGGCGTTACGAGCAGTACTTC. Translating gives CASSEVAGRYEQYF.

The chain couples TRBV2 to TRBJ2-1; a possible D gene is TRBD2 (5 bases). The CDR3 has 14 amino acids. With 6 bases removed from V and 6 bases from J, the gap between germline ends came to 15 bases. From germline, CDR1 is SNHLY and CDR2 FYNNEI. CDR3 coding DNA: TGTGCCAGCAGGAAAGAGGACTTGCTCAATGAGCAGTTCTTC. Its protein product is CASRKEDLLNEQFF.

The J gene is TRBJ2-1, the V gene TRBV3-1, with 8 bases matching TRBD1. CDR3 length: 17 amino acids. The V gene end was trimmed by 4 bases and the J gene end by 7 bases; junction bases not matched to a gene: 15. Germline V gives CDR1 LGHDT, CDR2 YNNKEL (reference sequence). CDR3 coding DNA: TGTGCCAGCAGCCCGTTAAGAGACAGGGGTGGTAGTAATGAGCAGTTCTTC. This encodes CASSPLRDRGGSNEQFF.

This clonotype was counted only a few times. The chain uses TRBV10-3 and TRBJ2-7, with 8 bases that match TRBD1. The CDR3 length is 11 residues. The germline gives CDR1 ENHRY, CDR2 SYGVKD. CDR3 protein: CGSGQGHEQYF. The CDR3 DNA follows: TGTGGGAGCGGACAGGGCCACGAGCAGTACTTC.

This clonotype was seen a few times. This chain uses TRBV5-6 with TRBJ2-3; no firm D call. Germline V gene data show CDR1 as SGHDT and CDR2 as YYEEEE. The CDR3 runs 13 residues. V was trimmed by 2 bases and J by 6 bases, leaving 10 bases between them. The CDR3 coding sequence is TGTGCCAGCAGCTTATACTTGCGGGATACGCAGTATTTT. It is translated as CASSLYLRDTQYF. The full variable domain, with the rest looked up from reference TRBV5-6 and TRBJ2-3, is DAGVTQSPTHLIKTRGQQVTLRCSPKSGHDTVSWYQQALGQGPQFIFQYYEEEERQRGNFPDRFSGHQFPNYSSELNVNALLLGDSALYLCASSLYLRDTQYFGPGTRLTVL.

This clonotype was seen repeatedly, ten times or more. The chain carries TRBV3-1 and TRBJ2-5; perhaps TRBD1 as D (6 bases). The CDR3 is made up of 14 amino acids. The ends were cut back, 4 bases at V and 5 bases at J, with 14 bases in the middle. CDR1 is LGHDT and CDR2 is YNNKEL in the germline V gene (reference sequence). The CDR3 is CASSLGQSPETQYF. The CDR3 DNA reads as TGTGCCAGCAGCCTTGGACAGAGTCCCGAGACCCAGTACTTC.